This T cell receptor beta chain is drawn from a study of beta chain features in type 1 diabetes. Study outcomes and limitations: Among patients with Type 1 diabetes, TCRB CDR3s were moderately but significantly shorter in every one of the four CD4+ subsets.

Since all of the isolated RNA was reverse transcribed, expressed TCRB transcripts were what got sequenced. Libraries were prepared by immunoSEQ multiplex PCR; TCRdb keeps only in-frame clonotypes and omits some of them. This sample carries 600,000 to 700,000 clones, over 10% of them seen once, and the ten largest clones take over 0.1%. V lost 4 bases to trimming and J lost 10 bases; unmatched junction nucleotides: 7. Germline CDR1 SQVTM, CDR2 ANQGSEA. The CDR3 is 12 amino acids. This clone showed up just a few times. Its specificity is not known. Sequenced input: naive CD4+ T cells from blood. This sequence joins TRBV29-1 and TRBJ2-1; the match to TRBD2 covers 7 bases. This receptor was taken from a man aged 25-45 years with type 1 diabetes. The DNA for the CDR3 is TGCAGCGTTGGAAGGGCGGGGGAGGAGCAGTTCTTC. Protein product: CSVGRAGEEQFF.